These 32 T cell receptor beta chains were sequenced from one sample in a study of CXCR3-negative and CXCR3-positive naive CD8 T cells. UMI labels and 5' RACE were used to prepare the TRB cDNA libraries. After re-calling the 5' RACE reads, TCRdb lists one entry per CDR3 protein, DNA absent. The table lists under 85,000 distinct CDR3 sequences. Specimen: naive CXCR3- CD8+ T cells from blood. Stated subset: CD45RO-CCR7+CD27+CD95- naive CD8+ T cells lacking CXCR3 (TNR3-). Receptor source: a human donor in good health. Some clones in this sample may be carry-over from other donors' samples.

The CDR3 sequence is CSARDPSGRKHNEQFF. The chain couples TRBV20-1 to TRBJ2-1; TCRdb's D call, TRBD2, is unchecked because there is no DNA. CDR3 size: 16 residues. Germline CDR1 is DFQATT and CDR2 is SNEGSKA (reference sequence).

The gene calls are TRBV29-1 and TRBJ1-1. Per the germline V gene, CDR1 is SQVTM and CDR2 is ANQGSEA. The CDR3 runs 13 residues. This CDR3 is CSVESELNTEAFF.

The gene calls are TRBV7-2 and TRBJ1-5; TCRdb names TRBD1, which stays unverified in the absence of DNA. This CDR3 has 15 amino acids. The germline CDR1 and CDR2 sequences are SGHTA and FQGNSA. Here the CDR3 reads CASSAGGGLGQPQHF. Supplemented by reference TRBV7-2 and TRBJ1-5, the full variable domain reads GAGVSQSPSNKVTEKGKDVELRCDPISGHTALYWYRQSLGQGLEFLIYFQGNSAPDKSGLPSDRFSAERTGGSVSTLTIQRTQQEDSAVYLCASSAGGGLGQPQHFGDGTRLSIL.

V gene TRBV28 combines with J gene TRBJ2-3; without DNA, the TCRdb call of TRBD1 cannot be checked. Per the germline V gene, CDR1 is MDHEN and CDR2 is SYDVKM. The CDR3 has 15 residues. This chain's CDR3 is CASSPNRKLTDTQYF.

The chain carries TRBV4-3 and TRBJ2-7; TCRdb indicates TRBD2, and absent DNA this call remains unverified. Germline assignment: CDR1 LGHNA and CDR2 YSLEER. The CDR3 length is 17 residues. This CDR3 reads CASSQVGEGIGVHEQYF.

The V call is TRBV28, the J call TRBJ2-7; absent DNA, TCRdb's TRBD2 call cannot be checked. Germline CDR1 and CDR2: MDHEN and SYDVKM. This CDR3 comprises 13 residues. CDR3 sequence reads: CASSSGTAAEQYF.

J is TRBJ2-5 and V is TRBV7-6. The CDR3 runs to 11 residues. CDR1 SGHVS and CDR2 FNYEAQ come from the germline V gene. This chain's CDR3 is CASSWTETQYF. Combining the CDR3 with reference TRBV7-6 and TRBJ2-5 gives the whole variable domain GAGVSQSPRYKVTKRGQDVALRCDPISGHVSLYWYRQALGQGPEFLTYFNYEAQQDKSGLPNDRFSAERPEGSISTLTIQRTEQRDSAMYRCASSWTETQYFGPGTRLLVL.

The chain couples TRBV6-5 to TRBJ1-2; TCRdb's assignment of TRBD1 cannot be checked, as there is no DNA. Germline CDR1 reads MNHEY; CDR2 reads SVGAGI. CDR3 length: 16 amino acids. CDR3 region: CASSYGGGIHPRGYTF.

The chain recombines TRBV7-6 with TRBJ1-2. CDR1 is SGHVS and CDR2 is FNYEAQ in the germline V gene. The CDR3 runs to 13 residues. CDR3 sequence: CASSLAGHYGYTF.

The chain links TRBV28 to TRBJ2-2. Germline CDR1 is MDHEN and CDR2 is SYDVKM. CDR3 length equals 12 residues. CDR3 loop: CASSLSRGELFF.

The chain joins TRBV29-1 to TRBJ2-7; TCRdb's D gene call, TRBD2, goes unchecked for lack of DNA. The V gene's germline CDR1 is SQVTM and CDR2 ANQGSEA. This CDR3 region has 18 residues. The CDR3 reads CSVEDRGLVAGAPYEQYF.

This sequence joins TRBV12-3 or TRBV12-4 and TRBJ2-1. This CDR3 is 15 amino acids long. CDR3: CASSFASGVYNEQFF.

V is TRBV7-9 and J is TRBJ2-6. The CDR3 extends over 17 amino acids. The germline CDR1 and CDR2 sequences are SEHNR and FQNEAQ (reference sequence). CDR3 region: CASSLIQYDSGANVLTF. Variable domain in full (rest from reference TRBV7-9 and TRBJ2-6): DTGVSQNPRHKITKRGQNVTFRCDPISEHNRLYWYRQTLGQGPEFLTYFQNEAQLEKSRLLSDRFSAERPKGSFSTLEIQRTEQGDSAMYLCASSLIQYDSGANVLTFGAGSRLTVL.

V and J are TRBV7-9 and TRBJ1-2; lacking DNA, the TRBD1 call made by TCRdb goes unchecked. CDR1 is SEHNR, CDR2 FQNEAQ, per germline (reference sequence). This CDR3 comprises 14 residues. The CDR3 spells CASSSDRGQGGYTF.

V usage is TRBV7-6 and J usage is TRBJ2-7; checking the TCRdb D call of TRBD2 is not possible without DNA. The germline V gene encodes CDR1 SGHVS and CDR2 FNYEAQ. This CDR3 has 15 residues. The CDR3: CASSLEGLASYEQYF. Full variable domain (outside the CDR3, taken from reference TRBV7-6 and TRBJ2-7): GAGVSQSPRYKVTKRGQDVALRCDPISGHVSLYWYRQALGQGPEFLTYFNYEAQQDKSGLPNDRFSAERPEGSISTLTIQRTEQRDSAMYRCASSLEGLASYEQYFGPGTRLTVT.

The chain's CDR3 is CASSYSGPTGDTQYF. The chain links TRBV6-5 to TRBJ2-3; the D call of TRBD2 rests on TCRdb alone, since no DNA is present to check it. Germline V gene lookup returns CDR1 MNHEY and CDR2 SVGAGI. The CDR3 is 15 amino acids.

The chain couples TRBV6-5 to TRBJ1-1; TCRdb returns TRBD1, unconfirmable since there is no DNA. The CDR3 covers 15 residues. Germline CDR1 and CDR2: MNHEY and SVGAGI. The CDR3 here is CASSYSQGVNTEAFF.

V usage is TRBV5-1 and J usage is TRBJ2-2; the D call of TRBD1 rests on TCRdb alone, since no DNA is present to check it. The CDR3 sequence is 16 residues long. Germline-derived CDR1 and CDR2 are SGHRS and YFSETQ. CDR3 protein: CASSLSSGLRTGELFF.

This chain joins TRBV12-3 or TRBV12-4 and TRBJ2-2; TCRdb's assignment of TRBD2 cannot be checked, as there is no DNA. The CDR3 covers 15 residues. This CDR3 reads CASRGLASKTGELFF.

The chain couples TRBV29-1 to TRBJ1-2. The CDR3 spans 14 residues. Germline V gene lookup returns CDR1 SQVTM and CDR2 ANQGSEA. This CDR3 reads CSVEDPSANYGYTF.

The genes are TRBV6-5 and TRBJ2-5; TCRdb lists TRBD1, though no DNA is available to test this call. CDR1 and CDR2 from the germline V gene are MNHEY and SVGAGI. This CDR3 is 13 amino acids long. CDR3 sequence reads: CASSPRVLETQYF.

The chain joins TRBV29-1 to TRBJ2-1; with no DNA, the TCRdb D assignment of TRBD2 cannot be verified. The germline gives CDR1 SQVTM, CDR2 ANQGSEA. The CDR3 consists of 14 residues. CDR3 sequence: CSVERGPLYNEQFF.

The chain combines TRBV28 with TRBJ2-1; TCRdb returns TRBD1, unconfirmable since there is no DNA. The length of the CDR3 is 16 residues. The germline CDR1 and CDR2 sequences are MDHEN and SYDVKM. CDR3 loop: CASSLPPGELYNEQFF. The entire variable domain, with the rest obtained from reference TRBV28 and TRBJ2-1, is as follows: DVKVTQSSRYLVKRTGEKVFLECVQDMDHENMFWYRQDPGLGLRLIYFSYDVKMKEKGDIPEGYSVSREKKERFSLILESASTNQTSMYLCASSLPPGELYNEQFFGPGTRLTVL.

V usage is TRBV19 and J usage is TRBJ1-1. The CDR3 sequence is 14 residues long. Germline CDR1 LNHDA, CDR2 SQIVND (reference sequence). The CDR3 here is CASSISGMNTEAFF. Drawing the rest from reference TRBV19 and TRBJ1-1, the complete variable domain is DGGITQSPKYLFRKEGQNVTLSCEQNLNHDAMYWYRQDPGQGLRLIYYSQIVNDFQKGDIAEGYSVSREKKESFPLTVTSAQKNPTAFYLCASSISGMNTEAFFGQGTRLTVV.

The chain employs TRBV14 and TRBJ1-5; TCRdb indicates TRBD1, and absent DNA this call remains unverified. This CDR3 comprises 13 residues. CDR1 is SGHDN and CDR2 is FVKESK in the germline V gene. The CDR3 region is CASSPRGAQPQHF.

The rearrangement joins TRBV20-1 to TRBJ1-5; TCRdb calls TRBD1, which cannot be checked without DNA. The CDR3 is 14 residues long. Germline CDR1 reads DFQATT; CDR2 reads SNEGSKA (reference sequence). CDR3 sequence: CSAGGTSVSQPQHF.

The rearrangement links TRBV7-9 to TRBJ1-1. The CDR3 consists of 17 residues. Germline V gives CDR1 SEHNR, CDR2 FQNEAQ (reference sequence). The CDR3 loop reads CASSLVYELGENTEAFF.

The J gene is TRBJ1-1, the V gene TRBV12-3 or TRBV12-4; TCRdb indicates TRBD1, and absent DNA this call remains unverified. The CDR3 covers 13 residues. CDR3 in amino acids: CASVGEGRTEAFF.

The CDR3 sequence: CATSDPGPDGYNEQFF. The chain links TRBV15 to TRBJ2-1; TCRdb picks TRBD1, but there is no DNA to check that call. The CDR3 is 16 residues long. Looked up from germline, CDR1 is LNHNV and CDR2 is YYDKDF (reference sequence).

The rearrangement links TRBV29-1 to TRBJ1-1. CDR1 is SQVTM and CDR2 is ANQGSEA in the germline V gene. This CDR3 spans 14 amino acids. The CDR3 here is CSVVGRGGNTEAFF.

The CDR3 sequence: CSARDHEKTLNTEAFF. The rearrangement links TRBV20-1 to TRBJ1-1. The CDR3 length is 16 residues. Germline lookup yields CDR1 DFQATT and CDR2 SNEGSKA (reference sequence).

CDR3 sequence reads: CASSLTRVHYEQYF. The chain has TRBV7-8 and TRBJ2-7. From germline, CDR1 is SGHVS and CDR2 FQNEAQ. The CDR3 consists of 14 residues. Full variable domain (remainder filled in from reference TRBV7-8 and TRBJ2-7): GAGVSQSPRYKVAKRGQDVALRCDPISGHVSLFWYQQALGQGPEFLTYFQNEAQLDKSGLPSDRFFAERPEGSVSTLKIQRTQQEDSAVYLCASSLTRVHYEQYFGPGTRLTVT.